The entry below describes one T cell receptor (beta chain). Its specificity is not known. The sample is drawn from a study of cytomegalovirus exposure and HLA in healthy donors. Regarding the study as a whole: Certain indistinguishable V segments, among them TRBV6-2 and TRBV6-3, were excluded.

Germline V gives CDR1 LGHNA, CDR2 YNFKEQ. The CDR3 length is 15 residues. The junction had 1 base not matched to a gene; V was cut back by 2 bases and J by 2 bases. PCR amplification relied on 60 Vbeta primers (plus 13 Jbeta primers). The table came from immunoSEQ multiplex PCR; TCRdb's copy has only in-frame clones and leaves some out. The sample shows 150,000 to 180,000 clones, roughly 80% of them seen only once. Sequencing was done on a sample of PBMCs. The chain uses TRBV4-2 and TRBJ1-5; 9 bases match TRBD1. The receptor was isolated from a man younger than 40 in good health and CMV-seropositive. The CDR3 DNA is TGTGCCAGCAGCCAACGGACAGGGGGCAATCAGCCCCAGCATTTT. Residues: CASSQRTGGNQPQHF.